One sample yielded the 14 T cell receptor beta chains listed below, sequenced in a study of cytomegalovirus exposure and HLA in healthy donors. Assay: immunoSEQ multiplex PCR; the TCRdb copy retains only in-frame clones and omits some. The sample lists fewer than 250,000 clones; around 88% were seen once. The sequenced sample consisted of PBMCs. The receptor source for this set is a woman aged 18-29 years in good health and CMV-seronegative.

V and J are TRBV15 and TRBJ1-1; no reliable D call. The V and J ends lost 0 bases and 1 base respectively, with 12 bases between them. The CDR3 consists of 16 residues. CDR1 and CDR2 (germline): LNHNV, YYDKDF (reference sequence). Here the CDR3 reads CATSRDLGTRNTEAFF. In DNA, the CDR3 is TGTGCCACCAGCAGAGATCTGGGCACTCGGAACACTGAAGCTTTCTTT.

The rearrangement uses TRBV19 and TRBJ1-4; 9 bases agree with TRBD1. The CDR3 runs to 14 residues. V lost 3 bases and J lost 8; bases outside the gene matches: 4. CDR1 and CDR2 from the germline V gene are LNHDA and SQIVND (reference sequence). DNA of the CDR3: TGTGCCAGTAGTATCGGGGACAGGGACGAAAAACTGTTTTTT. This sequence encodes CASSIGDRDEKLFF.

Only one count was recorded for this clone. The genes are TRBV7-9 and TRBJ2-1; a weak D match, TRBD2 (6 bases). In germline, CDR1 is SEHNR, CDR2 FQNEAQ (reference sequence). Trimming shortened V by 1 base and J by 8 bases, and 12 bases separated the two germline ends. This CDR3 comprises 14 residues. The CDR3 loop reads CASSLVPSVHEQFF. Written as DNA, the CDR3 is TGTGCCAGCAGCTTAGTCCCTAGCGTCCATGAGCAGTTCTTC.

This clone has a single count. The J gene is TRBJ1-5, the V gene TRBV19, with D perhaps matching TRBD1 (5 bases). The CDR3 has 13 amino acids. The germline gives CDR1 LNHDA, CDR2 SQIVND (reference sequence). Trimming shortened V by 5 bases and J by 4 bases, and 9 bases separated the two germline ends. CDR3 coding DNA: TGTGCCAGTAGTGACAGACGAAATCAGCCCCAGCATTTT. Amino acid sequence: CASSDRRNQPQHF. The full variable domain, completed using reference TRBV19 and TRBJ1-5, is DGGITQSPKYLFRKEGQNVTLSCEQNLNHDAMYWYRQDPGQGLRLIYYSQIVNDFQKGDIAEGYSVSREKKESFPLTVTSAQKNPTAFYLCASSDRRNQPQHFGDGTRLSIL.

The V and J genes are TRBV2 and TRBJ1-4; no reliable D call. The CDR3 runs 12 residues. V was shortened by 3 bases and J by 8 bases, with 7 bases between the two germline ends. Germline CDR1 SNHLY, CDR2 FYNNEI. Written as DNA, the CDR3 is TGTGCCAGCAGTGAGGCGGGAGAAAAACTGTTTTTT. Its translation is CASSEAGEKLFF.

V gene TRBV30 combines with J gene TRBJ2-7; no definite D call. Germline CDR1 reads GTSNPN; CDR2 reads SVGIG (reference sequence). The CDR3 covers 12 residues. Between the trimmed V and J ends, which lost 1 base and 0 bases, there was a span of 4 bases. The CDR3 DNA reads TGTGCCTGGAGTGACAGCTCCTACGAGCAGTACTTC. Amino acids: CAWSDSSYEQYF.

This clone came up a few times. The chain is built from TRBV5-1 and TRBJ1-1; 7 nucleotides align to TRBD1. The length of the CDR3 is 14 residues. J was trimmed by 3 bases and V by 1 base; bases with no gene match: 3. Germline CDR1 reads SGHRS; CDR2 reads YFSETQ. The CDR3 here is CASSLTGADTEAFF. The DNA of the CDR3 is TGCGCCAGCAGCTTGACAGGGGCTGACACTGAAGCTTTCTTT. Together with reference TRBV5-1 and TRBJ1-1, the CDR3 gives the full variable domain: KAGVTQTPRYLIKTRGQQVTLSCSPISGHRSVSWYQQTPGQGLQFLFEYFSETQRNKGNFPGRFSGRQFSNSRSEMNVSTLELGDSALYLCASSLTGADTEAFFGQGTRLTVV.

This clone was seen only once. This chain links TRBV30 with TRBJ1-2, with 7 nucleotides matching TRBD1. Per the germline V gene, CDR1 is GTSNPN and CDR2 is SVGIG (reference sequence). This CDR3 comprises 13 residues. Germline trimming cut 1 base from V and 2 bases from J; bases unmatched to any gene: 1. The CDR3 loop is CAWSAGGNYGYTF. CDR3 bases: TGTGCCTGGAGTGCAGGGGGAAACTATGGCTACACCTTC.

The V gene is TRBV7-6, the J gene TRBJ2-1; 9 nucleotides match TRBD1. V was clipped by 1 base and J by 6 bases; unmatched bases: 13. The V gene's germline CDR1 is SGHVS and CDR2 FNYEAQ. CDR3 length: 18 amino acids. CDR3 nucleotide sequence: TGTGCCAGCAGCTTAGAAAACCCCGGGACAGGGTGGATCAATGAGCAGTTCTTC. This translates into CASSLENPGTGWINEQFF.

The sample holds one count of this clone. The V call is TRBV6-4, the J call TRBJ2-1, with no clear D. V was pared by 1 base and J by 5 bases, with 9 bases between. The V gene's germline CDR1 is MRHNA and CDR2 SNTAGT. The CDR3 consists of 14 residues. The CDR3 DNA is TGTGCCAGCAGTGACTGGGCCGGAAACAATGAGCAGTTCTTC. Its protein is CASSDWAGNNEQFF.

The V call is TRBV21-1, the J call TRBJ2-1; the DNA was not compared with TRBD2, the D call given in the table. TRBV21-1 is a known pseudogene. The CDR3 has 17 amino acids. The chain's CDR3 is CASSKAGIRLIYNEQFF. The CDR3 DNA reads as TGTGCCAGCAGCAAAGCAGGAATTAGACTAATCTACAATGAGCAGTTCTTC.

The genes are TRBV7-9 and TRBJ1-1, with TRBD1 identical over 7 bases. This CDR3 contains 14 residues. Unmatched junction bases numbered 3, after V lost 5 bases and J lost 0 bases. The germline gives CDR1 SEHNR, CDR2 FQNEAQ (reference sequence). Here the CDR3 reads CASSLDRLNTEAFF. CDR3 coding DNA: TGTGCCAGCAGCCTGGACAGGTTGAACACTGAAGCTTTCTTT.

The V and J genes are TRBV18 and TRBJ2-5; 7 bases agree with TRBD1. Germline V gives CDR1 KGHSH, CDR2 LQKENI. The CDR3 spans 12 residues. V was clipped by 8 bases and J by 2 bases; unmatched bases: 2. Here the CDR3 reads CASGGQQETQYF. The CDR3 nucleotides are TGTGCCAGCGGGGGACAGCAAGAGACCCAGTACTTC.

The chain links TRBV15 to TRBJ2-5; unclear D gene. Per the germline V gene, CDR1 is LNHNV and CDR2 is YYDKDF (reference sequence). V dropped 4 bases and J dropped 5 bases, with 11 bases sitting between them. The CDR3 runs 13 residues. The CDR3 protein is CATSTGLLETQYF. The CDR3 DNA sequence: TGTGCCACCAGCACAGGTCTTCTTGAGACCCAGTACTTC.